This T cell receptor (beta chain) appears in the sequencing data of a study of cytomegalovirus exposure and HLA in healthy donors. Germline V gene sequence: CDR1 MDHEN, CDR2 SYDVKM. Germline trimming cut 4 bases from V and 3 bases from J; bases unmatched to any gene: 14. The CDR3 covers 17 residues. Study findings and constraints: A missense DCLRE1C variant was associated with V- and J-gene trimming of TCR beta chains in a later analysis, and an independent cohort replicated the association.

A remark on this clone: The antigen remains undetermined.

Use of 60 Vbeta and 13 Jbeta primers characterized the PCR. Sequenced by immunoSEQ multiplex PCR; TCRdb stores in-frame clones only, minus some. This table has 150,000 to 200,000 clones, 80% to 90% appearing once. Sequenced input: PBMCs. The chain uses TRBV28 and TRBJ2-7, with 8 bases identical to TRBD1. The origin of this receptor is a woman between 18 and 30 years old in good health and CMV-seronegative. The CDR3 protein is CASSSPYQQGAHYEQYF. The CDR3 nucleotides read TGTGCCAGCAGTTCCCCCTATCAGCAGGGGGCGCACTACGAGCAGTACTTC.